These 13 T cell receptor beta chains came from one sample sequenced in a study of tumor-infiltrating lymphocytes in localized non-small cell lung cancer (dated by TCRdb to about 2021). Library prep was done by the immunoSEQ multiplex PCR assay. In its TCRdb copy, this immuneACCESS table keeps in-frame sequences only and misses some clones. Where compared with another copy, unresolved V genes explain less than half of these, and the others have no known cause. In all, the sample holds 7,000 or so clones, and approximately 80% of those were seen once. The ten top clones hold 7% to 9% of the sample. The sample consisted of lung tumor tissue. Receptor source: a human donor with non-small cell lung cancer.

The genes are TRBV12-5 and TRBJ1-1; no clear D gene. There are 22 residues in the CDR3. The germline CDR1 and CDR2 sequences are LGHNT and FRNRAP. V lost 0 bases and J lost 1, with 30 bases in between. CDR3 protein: CASGLVQLIKVGSLEGNTEAFF. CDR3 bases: TGTGCTAGTGGTTTGGTACAGTTGATCAAAGTGGGAAGCTTAGAGGGGAACACTGAAGCTTTCTTT.

The CDR3 protein is CASSLDSAGSGNTIYF. CDR3 sequence (DNA): TGTGCCAGCAGCTTAGATTCGGCAGGATCTGGAAACACCATATATTTT. This chain uses TRBV7-2 with TRBJ1-3; D not resolved. The V end was cut by 1 base, the J end by 1 base, with 11 bases between. Germline CDR1 SGHTA, CDR2 FQGNSA. This CDR3 contains 16 residues.

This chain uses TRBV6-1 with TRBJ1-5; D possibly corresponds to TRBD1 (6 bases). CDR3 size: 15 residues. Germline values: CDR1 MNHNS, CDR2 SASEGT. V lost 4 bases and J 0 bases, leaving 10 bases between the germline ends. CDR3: CASSVAGASNQPQHF. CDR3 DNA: TGTGCCAGCAGTGTGGCAGGGGCTAGCAATCAGCCCCAGCATTTT.

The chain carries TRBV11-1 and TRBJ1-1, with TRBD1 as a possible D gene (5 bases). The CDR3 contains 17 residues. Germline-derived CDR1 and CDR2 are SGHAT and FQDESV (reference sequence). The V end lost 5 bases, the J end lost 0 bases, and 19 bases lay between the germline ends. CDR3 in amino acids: CASSSTTGVSMNTEAFF. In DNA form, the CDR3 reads TGTGCCAGCAGCAGCACCACAGGAGTTTCCATGAACACTGAAGCTTTCTTT.

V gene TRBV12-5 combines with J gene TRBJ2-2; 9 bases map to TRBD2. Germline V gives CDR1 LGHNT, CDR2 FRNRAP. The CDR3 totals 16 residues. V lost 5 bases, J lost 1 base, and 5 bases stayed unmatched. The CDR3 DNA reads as TGTGCTAGTGGTCGCCCAGCGGGGGGGAACACCGGGGAGCTGTTTTTT. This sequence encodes CASGRPAGGNTGELFF. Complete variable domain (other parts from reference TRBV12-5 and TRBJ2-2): DARVTQTPRHKVTEMGQEVTMRCQPILGHNTVFWYRQTMMQGLELLAYFRNRAPLDDSGMPKDRFSAEMPDATLATLKIQPSEPRDSAVYFCASGRPAGGNTGELFFGEGSRLTVL.

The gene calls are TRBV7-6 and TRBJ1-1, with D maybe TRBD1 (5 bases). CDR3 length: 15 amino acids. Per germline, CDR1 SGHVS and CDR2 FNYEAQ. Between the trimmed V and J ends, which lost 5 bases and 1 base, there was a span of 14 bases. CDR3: CASSQEGPQNTEAFF. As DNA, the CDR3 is TGTGCCAGCAGCCAAGAGGGACCGCAGAACACTGAAGCTTTCTTT.

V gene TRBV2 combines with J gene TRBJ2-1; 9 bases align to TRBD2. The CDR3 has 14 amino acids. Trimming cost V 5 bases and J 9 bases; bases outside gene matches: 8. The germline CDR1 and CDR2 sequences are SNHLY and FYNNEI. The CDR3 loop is CASSTSGLGFEQFF. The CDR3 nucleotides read TGTGCCAGCAGTACTAGCGGGCTAGGTTTTGAGCAGTTCTTC.

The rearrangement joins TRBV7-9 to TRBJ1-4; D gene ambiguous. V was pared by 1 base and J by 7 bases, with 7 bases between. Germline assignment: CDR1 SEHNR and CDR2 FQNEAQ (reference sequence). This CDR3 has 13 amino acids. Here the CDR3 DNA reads TGTGCCAGCAGCTTAGACACATTTGAAAAACTGTTTTTT. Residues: CASSLDTFEKLFF.

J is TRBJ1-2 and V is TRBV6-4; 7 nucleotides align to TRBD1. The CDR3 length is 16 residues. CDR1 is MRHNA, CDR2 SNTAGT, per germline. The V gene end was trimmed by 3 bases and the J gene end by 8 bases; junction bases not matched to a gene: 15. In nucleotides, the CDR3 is TGTGCCAGCAGTGAGGTGCACAGGGACAGCGAGGGGGGCTACACCTTC. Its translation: CASSEVHRDSEGGYTF.

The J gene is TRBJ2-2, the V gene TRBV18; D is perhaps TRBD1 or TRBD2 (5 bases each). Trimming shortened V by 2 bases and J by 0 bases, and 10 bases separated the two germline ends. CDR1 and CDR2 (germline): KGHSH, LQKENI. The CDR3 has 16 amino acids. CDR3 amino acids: CASSPSGTTNTGELFF. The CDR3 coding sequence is TGTGCCAGCTCACCATCCGGGACGACGAACACCGGGGAGCTGTTTTTT.

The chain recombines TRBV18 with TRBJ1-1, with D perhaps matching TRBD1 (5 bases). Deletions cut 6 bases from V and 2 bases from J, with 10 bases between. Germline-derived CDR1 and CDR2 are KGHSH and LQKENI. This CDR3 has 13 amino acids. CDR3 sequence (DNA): TGTGCCAGCTCGGAGCAGGGAAACACTGAAGCTTTCTTT. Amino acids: CASSEQGNTEAFF.

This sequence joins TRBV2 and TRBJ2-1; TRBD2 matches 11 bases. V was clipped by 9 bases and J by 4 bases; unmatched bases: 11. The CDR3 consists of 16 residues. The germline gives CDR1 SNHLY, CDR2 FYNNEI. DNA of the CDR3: TGTGCCAGAGAATCCAGGACTAGCGGGCCTTACAATGAGCAGTTCTTC. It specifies CARESRTSGPYNEQFF.

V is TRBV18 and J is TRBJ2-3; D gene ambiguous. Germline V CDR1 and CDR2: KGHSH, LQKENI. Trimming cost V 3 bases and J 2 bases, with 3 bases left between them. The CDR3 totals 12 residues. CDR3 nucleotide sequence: TGTGCCAGCTCACCCGACACAGATACGCAGTATTTT. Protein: CASSPDTDTQYF. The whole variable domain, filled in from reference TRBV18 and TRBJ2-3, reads NAGVMQNPRHLVRRRGQEARLRCSPMKGHSHVYWYRQLPEEGLKFMVYLQKENIIDESGMPKERFSAEFPKEGPSILRIQQVVRGDSAAYFCASSPDTDTQYFGPGTRLTVL.